This T cell receptor (beta chain) is from a study of T-cell reconstitution after alpha-beta-depleted transplantation in children. Per the germline V gene, CDR1 is KGHDR and CDR2 is SFDVKD. V dropped 3 bases and J dropped 3 bases, with 12 bases sitting between them. CDR3 size: 15 residues. Preparation of the TCRbeta library involved a method that used unique molecular identifiers. TCRdb called the PCR reads again in MiXCR, with one record for every CDR3 protein. The sample holds a few hundred thousand distinct CDR3 sequences, 10% seen once. This clonotype was observed a handful of times. The TCR originated in a human donor who donated a stem cell graft to a child with acute lymphoblastic leukemia. The input for sequencing was PBMCs from the stem cell graft donor, taken from the stem cell graft. The chain couples TRBV24-1 to TRBJ2-3; TRBD1 or TRBD2 may be the D gene (5 bases each). The CDR3 loop reads CATSDRGEGTDTQYF. The CDR3 DNA sequence: TGTGCCACCAGTGATCGAGGGGAAGGAACAGATACGCAGTATTTT.